A selection of T cell receptor beta chains follows, all from one sample in a study of T cell responses to AZD1222 COVID-19 vaccine. Measured with immunoSEQ multiplex PCR; TCRdb has only the in-frame clones, and not every one. The sample shows 85,000 or so clones, over 80% of them seen only once. The sequences come from peripheral blood, collected on day 0 of AZD1222 vaccination. All receptors derive from an adult in good health. CDR3s include the opening cysteine and the closing phenylalanine or tryptophan. A D gene is named only where the DNA matches it firmly. Only some rows state a clone size, as once, few, many or a class for expanded clones.

clone size	V gene	J gene	D gene	CDR3 DNA	CDR3 protein
once	TRBV5-1	TRBJ1-5	-	TGCGCCAGCAGCTTGTCGGGAGGCAATCAGCCCCAGCATTTT	CASSLSGGNQPQHF
-	TRBV15	TRBJ1-5	-	TGTGCCACCAGCTGGGGGGCTTCGGCCCAGCATTTT	CATSWGASAQHF
-	TRBV19	TRBJ2-7	-	TGTGCCAGTAGTATCACCCTAACTACCTCCTACGAGCAGTACTTC	CASSITLTTSYEQYF
-	TRBV6-1	TRBJ1-5	-	TGTGCCAGCAGTGAAAGGCGTGATTCCGGCAATCAGCCCCAGCATTTT	CASSERRDSGNQPQHF
-	TRBV6-2/TRBV6-3	TRBJ1-5	-	TGTGCCAGCAGTTACCTAGGGTATGGCGATCAGCCCCAGCATTTT	CASSYLGYGDQPQHF
-	TRBV20-1	TRBJ1-6	-	TGCAGTGCTAGAGGAAATTCACCCCTCCACTTT	CSARGNSPLHF
-	TRBV24-1	TRBJ1-5	-	TGTGCCACCAGTGATTTGCGGGGGCAGCCCCAGCATTTT	CATSDLRGQPQHF
-	TRBV19	TRBJ2-1	-	TGTGCCAGTAGTCTCCGGGGGTCTTACAATGAGCAGTTCTTC	CASSLRGSYNEQFF
-	TRBV7-2	TRBJ1-6	-	TGTGCCAGCAGCTTAATAGGGGAGTTCTCACCCCTCCACTTT	CASSLIGEFSPLHF
-	TRBV6-5	TRBJ1-2	-	TGTGCCAGCAGCTATGACGCTCTCTATGGCTACACCTTC	CASSYDALYGYTF
-	TRBV5-4	TRBJ2-7	TRBD2	TGTGCCAGCAGCTTGTTTTTCGGGGGGGCCCACGAGCAGTACTTC	CASSLFFGGAHEQYF
-	TRBV5-6	TRBJ1-6	-	TGTGCCAGCAGCTTGGAAATGGATTCACCCCTCCACTTT	CASSLEMDSPLHF
-	TRBV9	TRBJ1-6	-	TGTGCCAGCAGCGGACGAGGGAACGGCTCACCCCTCCACTTT	CASSGRGNGSPLHF
-	TRBV11-1	TRBJ2-5	-	TGTGCCAGCAGCTTAGCGTTGGGATACCAAGAGACCCAGTACTTC	CASSLALGYQETQYF
-	TRBV5-5	TRBJ1-2	TRBD1	TGTGCCAGCAGCCCGACAGGGATAGATCTCTATGGCTACACCTTC	CASSPTGIDLYGYTF
-	TRBV5-1	TRBJ1-2	-	TGCGCCAGCAGCGCCTTCGACAGGCTATTGGACTATGGCTACACCTTC	CASSAFDRLLDYGYTF
-	TRBV19	TRBJ1-2	-	TGTGCCAGTATTGCGGGCAGGTCGAACTATGGCTACACCTTC	CASIAGRSNYGYTF
-	TRBV4-2	TRBJ1-1	TRBD1	TGTGCCAGCAGCCAAGGTTCGGGCAGGGGGCTTCCTGAAGCTTTCTTT	CASSQGSGRGLPEAFF
-	TRBV12-3/TRBV12-4	TRBJ1-5	TRBD1	TGTGCCAGCAGCCGGGACAGATTGCCCCAGCATTTT	CASSRDRLPQHF
-	TRBV28	TRBJ1-2	-	TGTGCCAGCAGTAAACAACTTTTCTATGGCTACACCTTC	CASSKQLFYGYTF
-	TRBV2	TRBJ1-5	TRBD1	TGTGCCAGCAGTGGAGGACAGGGTCGAAATCAGCCCCAGCATTTT	CASSGGQGRNQPQHF
once	TRBV5-1	TRBJ1-2	-	TGCGCCAGCAGCTCAAGACAGGTTCTTGATGGCTACACCTTC	CASSSRQVLDGYTF
-	TRBV7-2	TRBJ1-6	TRBD1	TGTGCCAGCAGCTTAGGGCAGGGGGCGCGTGGGCCTAATTCACCCCTCCACTTT	CASSLGQGARGPNSPLHF
-	TRBV2	TRBJ2-4	-	TGTGCCAGCAGTGGGCCCCCCGGCTCGTACTTC	CASSGPPGSYF
-	TRBV19	TRBJ1-2	-	TGTGCCAGCCGCGGATCCGGGGACTGGTGGGGCTACACCTTC	CASRGSGDWWGYTF
-	TRBV29-1	TRBJ1-1	-	TGCAGCGTTGCGGGACGTATGAACACTGAAGCTTTCTTT	CSVAGRMNTEAFF
-	TRBV2	TRBJ1-2	-	TGTGCCAGCAAGGGAGAGGGGGTACAAGGAGCTAACTATGGCTACACCTTC	CASKGEGVQGANYGYTF
-	TRBV19	TRBJ2-1	TRBD2	TGTGCCAGTAGTATAGATCTGCTAGCGGCCTCCTACAATGAGCAGTTCTTC	CASSIDLLAASYNEQFF
-	TRBV11-2	TRBJ1-2	-	TGTGCCAGCAGCCTGGGCCCCGGGAAGAACTATGGCTACACCTTC	CASSLGPGKNYGYTF
-	TRBV27	TRBJ2-7	-	TGTGCCAGCAGTCTCGGGACTGTAGCCTACGAGCAGTACTTC	CASSLGTVAYEQYF
-	TRBV27	TRBJ2-4	-	TGTGCCAGCAGTTCTCCAGGAGCCAAAAACATTCAGTACTTC	CASSSPGAKNIQYF
-	TRBV14	TRBJ2-7	-	TGTGCCAGCATGTACGAGCAGTACTTC	CASMYEQYF
-	TRBV6-5	TRBJ2-7	-	TGTGCCAGCAGTTCCACAGGGAAGTCATACGAGCAGTACTTC	CASSSTGKSYEQYF
-	TRBV4-1	TRBJ1-5	-	TGCGCCAGCAGCCAAGTCTCCGGGGGAAGGGGCCAGCCCCAGCATTTT	CASSQVSGGRGQPQHF
many	TRBV6-6	TRBJ1-5	-	TGTGCCAGCAGTTATGCTGGGGGCAATCAGCCCCAGCATTTT	CASSYAGGNQPQHF
-	TRBV7-2	TRBJ1-1	-	TGTGCCAGCAGCTTAGCTTCGCAGGGGGCTTTCTTT	CASSLASQGAFF
-	TRBV5-1	TRBJ2-7	-	TGCGCCAGCAGCTTGTTAGGGCAGGCTTCCTACGAGCAGTACTTC	CASSLLGQASYEQYF
-	TRBV7-2	TRBJ1-1	TRBD1	TGTGCCAGCACCCAACAGGGGGAAGAAGCTTTCTTT	CASTQQGEEAFF